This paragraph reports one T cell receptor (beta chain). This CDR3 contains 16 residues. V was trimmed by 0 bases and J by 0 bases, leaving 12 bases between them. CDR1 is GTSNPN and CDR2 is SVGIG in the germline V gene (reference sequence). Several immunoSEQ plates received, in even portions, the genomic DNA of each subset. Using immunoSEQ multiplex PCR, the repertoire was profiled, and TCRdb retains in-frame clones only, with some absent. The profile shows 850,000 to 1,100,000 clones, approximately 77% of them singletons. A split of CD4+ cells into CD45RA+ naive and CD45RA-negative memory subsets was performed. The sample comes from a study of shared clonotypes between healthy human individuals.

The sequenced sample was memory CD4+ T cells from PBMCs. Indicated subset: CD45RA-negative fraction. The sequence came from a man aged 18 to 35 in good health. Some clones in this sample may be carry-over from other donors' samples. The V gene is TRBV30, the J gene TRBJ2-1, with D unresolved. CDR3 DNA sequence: TGTGCCTGGAGTGTACCCGGCAGCCTCTCCTACAATGAGCAGTTCTTC. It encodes CAWSVPGSLSYNEQFF.